Listed below are T cell receptor beta chains from one sample, sequenced in a study of cytomegalovirus exposure and HLA in healthy donors. Generated by immunoSEQ multiplex PCR, the TCRdb table keeps only in-frame clones and is missing some. The repertoire includes around 130,000 clones, under 85% of them detected once, and around 5.5% sits in the top ten. What was sequenced was PBMCs. These receptors came from a woman aged 50 to 60 in good health and CMV-seropositive. The CDR3 runs from the conserved cysteine through the conserved F or W. D genes are given only for firm matches. Not all rows give a size; the values are once, few, many and, for expanded clones, a class.

cdr3_length: 13
clone_size: -
j_call: TRBJ2-3
d_call: TRBD1
v_call: TRBV14
cdr3_nt: TGTGCCAGCAGCCTAACAGGGGGATATACGCAGTATTTT
cdr3_aa: CASSLTGGYTQYF

cdr3_length: 15
clone_size: -
j_call: TRBJ1-2
d_call: -
v_call: TRBV27
cdr3_nt: TGTGCCAGCAGCTATATCGCACCCTCAAACTATGGCTACACCTTC
cdr3_aa: CASSYIAPSNYGYTF

cdr3_length: 14
clone_size: -
j_call: TRBJ1-1
d_call: -
v_call: TRBV29-1
cdr3_nt: TGCAGCGGCCCGGGACAAAGGTTGGGCACTGAAGCTTTCTTT
cdr3_aa: CSGPGQRLGTEAFF

cdr3_length: 13
clone_size: -
j_call: TRBJ1-2
d_call: -
v_call: TRBV18
cdr3_nt: TGTGCCAGCTCCCCGGGACTAGACTATGGCTACACCTTC
cdr3_aa: CASSPGLDYGYTF

cdr3_length: 12
clone_size: -
j_call: TRBJ2-7
d_call: -
v_call: TRBV6-1
cdr3_nt: TGTGCCAGCCGGGACATCACCTACGAGCAGTACTTC
cdr3_aa: CASRDITYEQYF

cdr3_length: 14
clone_size: -
j_call: TRBJ1-3
d_call: -
v_call: TRBV11-2
cdr3_nt: TGTGCCAGCAGGCAGGGTTGGGTTGGAAACACCATATATTTT
cdr3_aa: CASRQGWVGNTIYF

cdr3_length: 15
clone_size: once
j_call: TRBJ1-1
d_call: TRBD1
v_call: TRBV18
cdr3_nt: TGTGCCAGCTCACCACCGGCGGGACAGGGGGTTGAAGCTTTCTTT
cdr3_aa: CASSPPAGQGVEAFF

cdr3_length: 13
clone_size: -
j_call: TRBJ1-1
d_call: -
v_call: TRBV10-3
cdr3_nt: TGTGCAACTGCGTATGAAATGAACACTGAAGCTTTCTTT
cdr3_aa: CATAYEMNTEAFF

cdr3_length: 15
clone_size: -
j_call: TRBJ2-2
d_call: TRBD2
v_call: TRBV11-3
cdr3_nt: TGTGCCAGCAGCGCCGGGACTATAAGGAACGGGGAGCTGTTTTTT
cdr3_aa: CASSAGTIRNGELFF

cdr3_length: 21
clone_size: -
j_call: TRBJ2-6
d_call: -
v_call: TRBV4-2
cdr3_nt: TGTGCCAGCAGCCGTATTAGGGCGGGGGCCAAGGTGGACTCTGGGGCCAACGTCCTGACTTTC
cdr3_aa: CASSRIRAGAKVDSGANVLTF

cdr3_length: 14
clone_size: -
j_call: TRBJ2-7
d_call: -
v_call: TRBV6-1
cdr3_nt: TGTGCCAGCAGTGAAGCCTCGGGGACCTACGAGCAGTACTTC
cdr3_aa: CASSEASGTYEQYF

cdr3_length: 12
clone_size: -
j_call: TRBJ1-6
d_call: -
v_call: TRBV7-9
cdr3_nt: TGTTCCAGCAGCTTGAGCGAGCCACCCCTCCACTTT
cdr3_aa: CSSSLSEPPLHF

cdr3_length: 14
clone_size: -
j_call: TRBJ1-1
d_call: -
v_call: TRBV6-5
cdr3_nt: TGTGCCAGCAGTCGAACCTCTAAGAACGGGGAAGCTTTCTTT
cdr3_aa: CASSRTSKNGEAFF

cdr3_length: 15
clone_size: -
j_call: TRBJ1-1
d_call: -
v_call: TRBV5-6
cdr3_nt: TGTGCCAGCAGCTTGGGGGGGGTACCGGACACTGAAGCTTTCTTT
cdr3_aa: CASSLGGVPDTEAFF

cdr3_length: 13
clone_size: -
j_call: TRBJ1-6
d_call: -
v_call: TRBV11-2
cdr3_nt: TGTGCCAGCAGCTCGAACAGGGAATGGGCCCTCCACTTT
cdr3_aa: CASSSNREWALHF

cdr3_length: 15
clone_size: -
j_call: TRBJ1-5
d_call: -
v_call: TRBV18
cdr3_nt: TGTGCCAGCTCACCACCGAGTGGTGGCAATCAGCCCCAGCATTTT
cdr3_aa: CASSPPSGGNQPQHF

cdr3_length: 14
clone_size: -
j_call: TRBJ2-2
d_call: -
v_call: TRBV6-1
cdr3_nt: TGTGCCAGCAGTGATGGCCCAAACACCGGGGAGCTGTTTTTT
cdr3_aa: CASSDGPNTGELFF

cdr3_length: 11
clone_size: -
j_call: TRBJ1-1
d_call: -
v_call: TRBV11-1
cdr3_nt: TGTGCCAGCACCCTAGGCACTGAAGCTTTCTTT
cdr3_aa: CASTLGTEAFF

cdr3_length: 12
clone_size: -
j_call: TRBJ1-6
d_call: -
v_call: TRBV5-4
cdr3_nt: TGTGCCAGCGCGTCGGGAAATTCACCCCTCCACTTT
cdr3_aa: CASASGNSPLHF

cdr3_length: 13
clone_size: -
j_call: TRBJ2-5
d_call: TRBD1
v_call: TRBV7-2
cdr3_nt: TGTGCCAGCACGGACAGGGCGGAGGAGACCCAGTACTTC
cdr3_aa: CASTDRAEETQYF

cdr3_length: 13
clone_size: -
j_call: TRBJ1-5
d_call: -
v_call: TRBV5-4
cdr3_nt: TGTGCCAGCAGCCCGGGGAGCAATCAGCCCCAGCATTTT
cdr3_aa: CASSPGSNQPQHF

cdr3_length: 15
clone_size: -
j_call: TRBJ1-2
d_call: -
v_call: TRBV4-2
cdr3_nt: TGTGCCAGCAGCCAAGAATCACAGGAGAACTATGGCTACACCTTC
cdr3_aa: CASSQESQENYGYTF

cdr3_length: 15
clone_size: -
j_call: TRBJ2-1
d_call: -
v_call: TRBV9
cdr3_nt: TGTGCCAGCAGCGTAGCGCCCTCTCGGGACTCATCTGAGTTCTTC
cdr3_aa: CASSVAPSRDSSEFF

cdr3_length: 15
clone_size: once
j_call: TRBJ2-5
d_call: TRBD2
v_call: TRBV6-5
cdr3_nt: TGTGCCAGCAGCCTTTCCCTACTAGCGCGGGAGACCCAGTACTTC
cdr3_aa: CASSLSLLARETQYF

cdr3_length: 15
clone_size: -
j_call: TRBJ1-2
d_call: TRBD1
v_call: TRBV5-1
cdr3_nt: TGCGCCAGCAGCTTGTGGACAGGGGGGGAGAATGGCTACACCTTC
cdr3_aa: CASSLWTGGENGYTF

cdr3_length: 13
clone_size: -
j_call: TRBJ2-5
d_call: -
v_call: TRBV5-5
cdr3_nt: TGTGCCAGCAGCTTTAACACGCATGAGACCCAGTACTTC
cdr3_aa: CASSFNTHETQYF

cdr3_length: 11
clone_size: -
j_call: TRBJ1-1
d_call: TRBD1
v_call: TRBV29-1
cdr3_nt: TGCAGCGGACAGGACAGGGGGGAAGCTTTCTTT
cdr3_aa: CSGQDRGEAFF

cdr3_length: 15
clone_size: -
j_call: TRBJ2-5
d_call: TRBD1
v_call: TRBV5-1
cdr3_nt: TGCGCCAGCAGCCTCGGGACAGCGTACCAAGAGACCCAGTACTTC
cdr3_aa: CASSLGTAYQETQYF

cdr3_length: 14
clone_size: -
j_call: TRBJ2-5
d_call: TRBD1
v_call: TRBV7-8
cdr3_nt: TGTGCCAGCTTCCCCAGGGGGAAGCAAGAGACCCAGTACTTC
cdr3_aa: CASFPRGKQETQYF

cdr3_length: 18
clone_size: few
j_call: TRBJ1-2
d_call: -
v_call: TRBV6-1
cdr3_nt: TGTGCCAGCAGTGAAGCGGTAGGGGCAACCCCAGCTAACTATGGCTACACCTTC
cdr3_aa: CASSEAVGATPANYGYTF

cdr3_length: 14
clone_size: -
j_call: TRBJ1-6
d_call: TRBD1
v_call: TRBV2
cdr3_nt: TGTGCCAAGCAGGACAGGGGACGAAATTCACCCCTCCACTTT
cdr3_aa: CAKQDRGRNSPLHF

cdr3_length: 16
clone_size: -
j_call: TRBJ1-4
d_call: TRBD1
v_call: TRBV2
cdr3_nt: TGTGCCAGCAGTGACCCCGGACAGGGGGGGTTCGAAAAACTGTTTTTT
cdr3_aa: CASSDPGQGGFEKLFF

cdr3_length: 16
clone_size: -
j_call: TRBJ2-2
d_call: -
v_call: TRBV30
cdr3_nt: TGTGCCTGGAGTCCCCCCCTAGGTGTTTGGGCCGGGGAGCTGTTTTTT
cdr3_aa: CAWSPPLGVWAGELFF

cdr3_length: 15
clone_size: -
j_call: TRBJ2-1
d_call: -
v_call: TRBV7-2
cdr3_nt: TGTGCCAGCACCCGCGGGCTAGCGACATTCAATGAGCAGTTCTTC
cdr3_aa: CASTRGLATFNEQFF

cdr3_length: 14
clone_size: -
j_call: TRBJ2-5
d_call: -
v_call: TRBV10-3
cdr3_nt: TGTGCCATCAGTGACGAGACTTTCGAAGAGACCCAGTACTTC
cdr3_aa: CAISDETFEETQYF

cdr3_length: 15
clone_size: few
j_call: TRBJ1-5
d_call: TRBD1
v_call: TRBV5-5
cdr3_nt: TGTGCCAGCAGCTTGCTAGGGGGCAACAATCAGCCCCAGCATTTT
cdr3_aa: CASSLLGGNNQPQHF

cdr3_length: 13
clone_size: -
j_call: TRBJ1-3
d_call: -
v_call: TRBV9
cdr3_nt: TGTGCCAGCAGCCCACAGGGAAGAAACACCATATATTTT
cdr3_aa: CASSPQGRNTIYF

cdr3_length: 15
clone_size: -
j_call: TRBJ1-5
d_call: -
v_call: TRBV11-3
cdr3_nt: TGTGCCAGCAGCTTACCTACAGCTATCAATCAGCCCCAGCATTTT
cdr3_aa: CASSLPTAINQPQHF

cdr3_length: 14
clone_size: -
j_call: TRBJ2-1
d_call: TRBD2
v_call: TRBV10-1
cdr3_nt: TGCGCCAGCAGTGAAGGCGGGGGAGATAATGAGCAGTTCTTC
cdr3_aa: CASSEGGGDNEQFF

cdr3_length: 14
clone_size: -
j_call: TRBJ2-2
d_call: TRBD2
v_call: TRBV5-8
cdr3_nt: TGTGCCAGCAGCCTGCGGGGGAGGACCGGGGAGCTGTTTTTT
cdr3_aa: CASSLRGRTGELFF